The 23 T cell receptor beta chains below all came from one sample that was sequenced in a study of blood T cell repertoires in COVID-19. TCRdb's table, derived via immunoSEQ multiplex PCR, lists solely in-frame clones and lacks some. The table includes under 400,000 clones, roughly 89% detected once. Material for sequencing was peripheral blood. These TCRs come from a man between 18 and 29 years old with active or convalescent COVID-19.

The V gene is TRBV28, the J gene TRBJ2-1; D is possibly TRBD2 (5 bases). CDR3 size: 19 residues. Germline loops: CDR1 MDHEN, CDR2 SYDVKM. V was cut by 1 base and J by 0 bases, with 19 bases left in between. The CDR3 is CASSLLGTGTTSSYNEQFF. CDR3 nucleotide sequence: TGTGCCAGCAGTTTATTGGGAACGGGAACTACTAGCTCCTACAATGAGCAGTTCTTC.

V and J are TRBV3-1 (or the pseudogene TRBV3-2) and TRBJ2-7; 7 nucleotides agree with TRBD1. The CDR3 runs to 13 residues. Germline values: CDR1 LGHDT, CDR2 YNNKEL (reference sequence). With 4 bases clipped from V and 4 bases from J, the junction kept 4 bases outside the gene matches. The DNA for the CDR3 is TGTGCCAGCAGCCTACCGGACAGGTACGAGCAGTACTTC. Its translation is CASSLPDRYEQYF.

This clone was observed a handful of times. This chain joins TRBV18 and TRBJ1-2; D ambiguous. Germline CDR1 and CDR2: KGHSH and LQKENI. The length of the CDR3 is 15 residues. Trimming cost V 6 bases and J 7 bases, with 21 bases left between them. This CDR3 reads CASSSTREEVFGYTF. The CDR3 DNA reads as TGTGCCAGCTCCTCTACCAGAGAGGAGGTCTTTGGCTACACCTTC.

The J gene is TRBJ2-7, the V gene TRBV5-1; 10 bases map to TRBD2. The CDR3 runs 13 residues. In germline, CDR1 is SGHRS, CDR2 YFSETQ. The ends lost 2 bases at V and 5 bases at J; junction bases unmatched: 1. Written as DNA, the CDR3 is TGCGCCAGCAGCTTTCTAGCGGGAGACGAGCAGTACTTC. Amino acids: CASSFLAGDEQYF.

Only one count was recorded for this clone. This sequence joins TRBV27 and TRBJ2-7; 8 bases are shared with TRBD1. CDR3 length: 13 residues. Germline V gives CDR1 MNHEY, CDR2 SMNVEV (reference sequence). V gave up 5 bases and J gave up 5 bases; unmatched junction bases: 5. The chain's CDR3 is CASSKKDRDEQYF. The CDR3 coding sequence is TGTGCCAGCAGTAAGAAGGACAGGGACGAGCAGTACTTC.

Points on this clone: A read error may account for a junction end that differs from germline. The chain has TRBV7-7 and TRBJ2-3; 7 bases map to TRBD2. The germline CDR1 and CDR2 sequences are SSHAT and FNYEAQ (reference sequence). The CDR3 consists of 14 residues. This chain's CDR3 is CASSLGGGADTQYF. CDR3 DNA sequence: TGTGCTAGCAGCTTGGGGGGAGGGGCAGATACGCAGTATTTT.

The V call is TRBV3-1 (or the pseudogene TRBV3-2), the J call TRBJ2-7, with a tentative D call TRBD1 (5 bases). CDR3 length: 13 amino acids. Per germline, CDR1 LGHDT and CDR2 YNNKEL (reference sequence). V was clipped by 5 bases and J by 6 bases, with 14 bases between them. The CDR3 loop is CASSASPGFEQYF. The CDR3 nucleotides are TGTGCCAGCAGCGCGTCGCCAGGGTTCGAGCAGTACTTC.

The J gene is TRBJ2-5, the V gene TRBV10-2, with 8 nucleotides matching TRBD2. Per germline, CDR1 WSHSY and CDR2 SAAADI. This CDR3 contains 15 residues. After removal of 7 bases from V and 1 base from J, the junction contained 8 bases not matched to a gene. The CDR3 DNA reads TGCGCCAGCACCGGGGGGGCCGTTCCCCAAGAGACCCAGTACTTC. Protein: CASTGGAVPQETQYF.

This chain joins TRBV5-8 and TRBJ1-6; TRBD1 matches 7 bases. Germline values: CDR1 SGHTS, CDR2 YDEGEE. The CDR3 sequence is 17 residues long. Losses at the gene ends were 3 bases for V and 0 bases for J; bases not matched to a gene: 6. The CDR3 sequence: CASSSGQVHSYNSPLHF. CDR3 coding DNA: TGTGCCAGCAGCTCAGGACAGGTCCACTCCTATAATTCACCCCTCCACTTT.

The chain employs TRBV6-5 and TRBJ2-7; 7 nucleotides agree with TRBD1. The CDR3 has 13 residues. The J segment lost 2 bases and the V segment lost 5 bases, leaving 3 bases of the junction unmatched. Germline lookup yields CDR1 MNHEY and CDR2 SVGAGI. The CDR3: CASSPGQTYEQYF. The CDR3, as DNA: TGTGCCAGCAGTCCGGGACAGACCTACGAGCAGTACTTC.

Note on this clone: This sample includes further DNA sequences coding for the same CDR3. This sequence joins TRBV3-1 (or the pseudogene TRBV3-2) and TRBJ1-5; 7 bases are shared with TRBD1. V was pared by 3 bases and J by 7 bases, with 3 bases of the junction left unmatched. In germline, CDR1 is LGHDT, CDR2 YNNKEL (reference sequence). The CDR3 has 13 residues. CDR3 sequence reads: CASSQGQFQPQHF. CDR3 coding DNA: TGTGCCAGCAGCCAGGGACAGTTCCAGCCCCAGCATTTT.

Turning to this clone: Distinct nucleotide sequences in the sample also encode this CDR3. The CDR3 DNA sequence: TGTGCCAGCAGCGTTGCGGGTGTAAACACCGGGGAGCTGTTTTTT. Residues: CASSVAGVNTGELFF. J is TRBJ2-2 and V is TRBV9, with TRBD2 as a possible D gene (5 bases). V dropped 2 bases and J dropped 2 bases, with 10 bases sitting between them. Germline CDR1 reads SGDLS; CDR2 reads YYNGEE. CDR3 length equals 15 residues.

This clone was seen a few times. V usage is TRBV5-1 and J usage is TRBJ2-7, with TRBD1 identical over 8 bases. From germline, CDR1 is SGHRS and CDR2 YFSETQ. Trimming at V came to 2 bases and at J to 0 bases, leaving 7 bases not matched to a gene. The CDR3 runs 16 residues. This CDR3 reads CASSLSDRGFSYEQYF. CDR3 DNA: TGCGCCAGCAGCTTAAGCGACAGGGGTTTCTCCTACGAGCAGTACTTC.

The V gene is TRBV6-6, the J gene TRBJ2-7, with 7 bases that match TRBD2. CDR3 length: 16 amino acids. Trimming removed 5 bases from V and 7 bases from J; junction bases left unmatched: 17. Germline assignment: CDR1 MNHNY and CDR2 SVGAGI (reference sequence). CDR3 amino acids: CASSPGLVRINFEQYF. In DNA form, the CDR3 reads TGTGCCAGCAGTCCAGGACTAGTCCGAATAAATTTTGAGCAGTACTTC.

V is TRBV7-8 and J is TRBJ1-1; D unresolved. Germline values: CDR1 SGHVS, CDR2 FQNEAQ. Trimming took off 1 base at V and 4 bases at J, with 10 bases between the two ends. CDR3 length: 14 residues. CDR3 region: CASSLGSSSTEAFF. The CDR3 bases are TGTGCCAGCAGCTTAGGGTCTAGTAGCACTGAAGCTTTCTTT.

The CDR3 sequence: CAITRGGPGAEAFF. In nucleotides, the CDR3 is TGTGCCATCACTCGCGGGGGGCCCGGGGCTGAAGCTTTCTTT. V and J are TRBV6-5 and TRBJ1-1; a weak D match, TRBD1 (6 bases). Germline V lookup: CDR1 MNHEY, CDR2 SVGAGI. Trimming removed 10 bases at V and 6 bases at J, with 21 bases between. This CDR3 region has 14 residues.

This clone was seen a handful of times. V usage is TRBV6-2 or TRBV6-3 and J usage is TRBJ1-5; D remains ambiguous. CDR1 is MNHEY, CDR2 SVGEGT, per germline. CDR3 length: 13 residues. Trimming stripped 0 bases from V and 4 bases from J, with 4 bases between. The CDR3 spells CASSYSENQPQHF. The CDR3 region has the DNA TGTGCCAGCAGTTACTCGGAGAATCAGCCCCAGCATTTT.

This clone turned up a few times. The rearrangement links TRBV19 to TRBJ1-4, with TRBD1 matching over 7 bases. V lost 4 bases, J lost 7 bases, and 3 bases stayed unmatched. Per germline, CDR1 LNHDA and CDR2 SQIVND (reference sequence). This CDR3 contains 13 residues. Written as DNA, the CDR3 is TGTGCCAGTAGTACCCGACAGGGTGAAAAACTGTTTTTT. Translating it yields CASSTRQGEKLFF.

This clone has just a few counts. This chain uses TRBV11-2 with TRBJ1-4; possibly TRBD1 for D (6 bases). Trimming stripped 2 bases from V and 5 bases from J, with 18 bases between. Germline V gives CDR1 SGHAT, CDR2 FQNNGV. The CDR3 runs to 17 residues. The CDR3 nucleotides read TGTGCCAGCAGCTTATCAGGGGTCACGAGAAAAAATGAAAAACTGTTTTTT. This encodes CASSLSGVTRKNEKLFF.

The gene calls are TRBV7-6 and TRBJ2-1; 9 bases match TRBD2. Germline lookup yields CDR1 SGHVS and CDR2 FNYEAQ. This CDR3 comprises 16 residues. J gave up 7 bases and V 1 base, and 8 bases lay outside the gene matches. The CDR3 sequence is CASSLVPAGGENEQFF. CDR3 DNA sequence: TGTGCCAGCAGCTTAGTGCCAGCGGGAGGTGAAAATGAGCAGTTCTTC.

This rearrangement joins TRBV11-1 to TRBJ2-1; TRBD1 agrees at 9 bases. Losses at the gene ends were 5 bases for V and 3 bases for J; bases not matched to a gene: 5. The length of the CDR3 is 15 residues. Germline loops: CDR1 SGHAT, CDR2 FQDESV (reference sequence). CDR3 DNA: TGTGCCAGCAGCGCTCGGGACAGGGACTACAATGAGCAGTTCTTC. As protein: CASSARDRDYNEQFF.

The chain uses TRBV5-1 and TRBJ2-3; 7 bases map to TRBD1. This CDR3 contains 15 residues. The J segment lost 2 bases and the V segment lost 0 bases, leaving 3 bases of the junction unmatched. Germline V gives CDR1 SGHRS, CDR2 YFSETQ. Here the CDR3 reads CASSLEDRTTDTQYF. The CDR3, as DNA: TGCGCCAGCAGCTTGGAGGACAGGACCACAGATACGCAGTATTTT.

The CDR3 sequence is CASSLWTGLSYTEAFF. CDR3 coding DNA: TGTGCCAGCAGTTTATGGACAGGGCTCTCTTACACTGAAGCTTTCTTT. The chain couples TRBV28 to TRBJ1-1; 7 nucleotides match TRBD1. With 0 bases clipped from V and 3 bases from J, the junction kept 7 bases outside the gene matches. Germline-derived CDR1 and CDR2 are MDHEN and SYDVKM. The CDR3 loop spans 16 amino acids.